This T cell receptor beta chain was sequenced in a study of T cell responses to AZD1222 COVID-19 vaccine. General observations from the study: Dominant at 160-218 and 743-854, vaccine-associated CD4 TCRs also spanned spike. Just five or six AZD1222 recipients were seropositive at baseline. Mostly white British, mostly female donors; authors suggested clonal diversity may be underestimated.

As for this clone: No antigen is known for it.

Profiling relied on immunoSEQ multiplex PCR, and the TCRdb table lists in-frame clones only, not all of them. The sample consists of roughly 140,000 clones, approximately 90% of them appearing once. CDR3 size: 15 residues. Germline V gene lookup returns CDR1 MNHEY and CDR2 SVGAGI. Trimming removed 6 bases from V and 1 base from J; junction bases left unmatched: 8. The receptor was isolated from an adult in good health. V gene TRBV6-5 combines with J gene TRBJ1-1; 7 bases are a match to TRBD1. Source: peripheral blood, taken on day 0 of MenACWY control vaccination. CDR3 in amino acids: CASRSRTGGNTEAFF. The CDR3 bases are TGTGCCAGCAGGTCAAGGACAGGAGGGAACACTGAAGCTTTCTTT.